This T cell receptor (beta chain) was recovered during a study of shared clonotypes between healthy human individuals. Overall study context: Each donor's CD8 memory used one plate, CD8 naive two, each CD4 subset three.

A remark on this clone: Its antigen is not identified.

Study-wide findings and caveats: The represented genetic and exposure-history diversity was limited by the small number of donors. The study found lower generation probabilities in non-shared clonotypes than in those shared by all four donors.

Here immunoSEQ multiplex PCR was the method, and the copy in TCRdb shows in-frame clones only, minus some. This sample has over 1.4 million clones, with around 97% found just once. All of the donors resided in Nashville, Tennessee, and each was a Caucasian adult. Germline CDR1 LNHDA, CDR2 SQIVND (reference sequence). The CDR3 covers 15 residues. V was clipped by 7 bases and J by 0 bases; unmatched bases: 5. This clonotype was obtained from a young man in good health. The chain uses TRBV19 and TRBJ2-7; 11 positions agree with TRBD2. The sequenced sample consisted of naive CD4+ T cells sorted from blood. Subset meaning: CD45RA+ positively selected. This CDR3 is CASKLSGRASYEQYF. DNA for the CDR3: TGTGCCAGTAAACTTAGCGGGAGGGCCTCCTACGAGCAGTACTTC.